Each of the 27 T cell receptor beta chains below was sequenced from the same sample in a study of cytomegalovirus exposure and HLA in healthy donors. PCR used 60 Vbeta primers and 13 Jbeta primers. The data were produced by immunoSEQ multiplex PCR, yet TCRdb's version contains in-frame clones alone and is incomplete. The data contain about 130,000 clones, more than 70% of them singletons. The sample comprised PBMCs. These receptors all stem from a man aged 40-49 years in good health and CMV-seronegative.

This rearrangement joins TRBV5-4 to TRBJ2-5; D gene uncertain. CDR3 length: 14 amino acids. Germline CDR1 SGHNT, CDR2 YYREEE (reference sequence). Trimming took off 4 bases at V and 4 bases at J, with 14 bases between the two ends. The CDR3 here is CASSARSFGETQYF. DNA for the CDR3: TGTGCCAGCAGCGCCCGTTCGTTCGGAGAGACCCAGTACTTC.

This chain links TRBV5-6 with TRBJ1-5; D possibly corresponds to TRBD1 (6 bases). Germline loops: CDR1 SGHDT, CDR2 YYEEEE. The CDR3 sequence is 17 residues long. V lost 0 bases and J 0 bases, leaving 13 bases between the germline ends. The CDR3: CASSLEGGAISNQPQHF. CDR3 DNA: TGTGCCAGCAGCTTGGAAGGGGGTGCCATTAGCAATCAGCCCCAGCATTTT.

The chain is built from TRBV6-1 and TRBJ2-1; possible D gene TRBD2, 6 bases. Germline-derived CDR1 and CDR2 are MNHNS and SASEGT. Trimming shortened V by 6 bases and J by 0 bases, and 12 bases separated the two germline ends. This CDR3 region has 15 residues. The CDR3 DNA follows: TGTGCCAGCAGCCCCGAGGAGGGCTCCTACAATGAGCAGTTCTTC. It encodes CASSPEEGSYNEQFF.

The chain recombines TRBV28 with TRBJ2-5; perhaps TRBD2 as D (6 bases). V lost 6 bases and J 5 bases, leaving 22 bases between the germline ends. Germline CDR1 MDHEN, CDR2 SYDVKM. The CDR3 spans 16 residues. Written as DNA, the CDR3 is TGTGCCAGCAGCCTTATTGGCTCAGGGAGCGGGGAGACCCAGTACTTC. It yields the protein CASSLIGSGSGETQYF.

The genes are TRBV9 and TRBJ2-1, with 12 bases matching TRBD2. V gave up 3 bases and J gave up 10 bases; unmatched junction bases: 5. The length of the CDR3 is 14 residues. CDR1 is SGDLS and CDR2 is YYNGEE in the germline V gene. CDR3 DNA sequence: TGTGCCAGCAGCGGAAGACTAGCGGGAGTCGAGCAGTTCTTC. Protein product: CASSGRLAGVEQFF.

The chain uses TRBV5-1 and TRBJ2-5; maybe TRBD1 (6 bases). The CDR3 spans 14 residues. Germline V gene data show CDR1 as SGHRS and CDR2 as YFSETQ. V lost 3 bases and J lost 3, with 12 bases in between. The CDR3, as DNA: TGCGCCAGCAGCTCCCGGGACATGAAAGAGACCCAGTACTTC. It yields the protein CASSSRDMKETQYF. The variable domain in full, with the rest retrieved from reference TRBV5-1 and TRBJ2-5, is KAGVTQTPRYLIKTRGQQVTLSCSPISGHRSVSWYQQTPGQGLQFLFEYFSETQRNKGNFPGRFSGRQFSNSRSEMNVSTLELGDSALYLCASSSRDMKETQYFGPGTRLLVL.

V and J are TRBV19 and TRBJ1-1; possible D gene TRBD1, 6 bases. The CDR3 has 14 amino acids. Per the germline V gene, CDR1 is LNHDA and CDR2 is SQIVND (reference sequence). Trimming cost V 3 bases and J 5 bases, with 13 bases left between them. CDR3 loop: CASSIQGSGTEAFF. The CDR3 DNA reads TGTGCCAGTAGTATCCAGGGGAGTGGGACTGAAGCTTTCTTT. Combining the CDR3 with reference TRBV19 and TRBJ1-1 gives the whole variable domain DGGITQSPKYLFRKEGQNVTLSCEQNLNHDAMYWYRQDPGQGLRLIYYSQIVNDFQKGDIAEGYSVSREKKESFPLTVTSAQKNPTAFYLCASSIQGSGTEAFFGQGTRLTVV.

This clone was seen only a few times. The chain uses TRBV19 and TRBJ2-1, with D hard to call. Germline loops: CDR1 LNHDA, CDR2 SQIVND (reference sequence). The CDR3 has 12 amino acids. With 4 bases removed from V and 7 bases from J, the gap between germline ends came to 8 bases. CDR3 protein: CASSTVENEQFF. CDR3 nucleotides: TGTGCCAGTAGTACGGTAGAAAATGAGCAGTTCTTC.

The chain employs TRBV28 and TRBJ1-1; TRBD1 matches 7 bases. Unmatched junction bases numbered 7, after V lost 3 bases and J lost 6 bases. Germline V gene data show CDR1 as MDHEN and CDR2 as SYDVKM. The CDR3 totals 14 residues. The CDR3: CASSFAGGRPEAFF. DNA of the CDR3: TGTGCCAGCAGTTTTGCAGGGGGGAGGCCTGAAGCTTTCTTT.

The chain recombines TRBV5-6 with TRBJ1-5, with TRBD1 identical over 11 bases. V shed 2 bases and J 6 bases; nucleotides not matched to a gene: 4. CDR1 is SGHDT and CDR2 is YYEEEE in the germline V gene. This CDR3 comprises 15 residues. The DNA of the CDR3 is TGTGCCAGCAGCTTAGGACAGGGGGCCGGTCAGCCCCAGCATTTT. Encoded protein: CASSLGQGAGQPQHF.

The rearrangement uses TRBV9 and TRBJ2-1, with 7 bases matching TRBD2. Per the germline V gene, CDR1 is SGDLS and CDR2 is YYNGEE. Trimming took 2 bases from V and 6 from J; bases not matched to a gene: 11. CDR3 size: 16 residues. As DNA, the CDR3 is TGTGCCAGCAGCGTTTCGACTAGCAGAGACTCCAATGAGCAGTTCTTC. Amino acid sequence: CASSVSTSRDSNEQFF.

V is TRBV28 and J is TRBJ2-5; 7 bases map to TRBD2. Germline values: CDR1 MDHEN, CDR2 SYDVKM. V lost 7 bases, J lost 5 bases, and 1 base stayed unmatched. The CDR3 is 11 amino acids. The CDR3 region has the DNA TGTGCCAGCATCGGGGGGGAGACCCAGTACTTC. Translating it yields CASIGGETQYF.

The CDR3 loop is CASSSSAYNEQFF. The CDR3 nucleotides are TGTGCCAGCAGCTCTAGCGCCTACAATGAGCAGTTCTTC. The chain carries TRBV7-3 and TRBJ2-1; possible D gene TRBD2, 6 bases. Germline values: CDR1 SGHTA, CDR2 FQGTGA. Deletions cut 4 bases from V and 2 bases from J, with 6 bases between. The CDR3 is made up of 13 amino acids.

The chain recombines TRBV28 with TRBJ2-5, with a weak D call TRBD2 (5 bases). The CDR3 is made up of 16 amino acids. With 6 bases removed from V and 5 bases from J, the gap between germline ends came to 22 bases. Germline V gives CDR1 MDHEN, CDR2 SYDVKM. CDR3 amino acids: CASSPGLASTRETQYF. The CDR3 nucleotides read TGTGCCAGCAGCCCCGGGCTAGCATCAACCCGGGAGACCCAGTACTTC.

This chain links TRBV6-5 with TRBJ1-2; D ambiguous. The V gene's germline CDR1 is MNHEY and CDR2 SVGAGI. This CDR3 has 14 amino acids. V lost 6 bases, J lost 4 bases, and 15 bases lay in between. The CDR3 protein is CASSPLGGSYGYTF. The DNA for the CDR3 is TGTGCCAGCAGCCCTCTCGGCGGTTCCTATGGCTACACCTTC.

The chain uses TRBV25-1 and TRBJ1-3; tentative D call: TRBD1 (6 bases). V dropped 7 bases and J dropped 2 bases, with 15 bases sitting between them. The germline CDR1 and CDR2 sequences are MGHDK and SYGVNS. The CDR3 spans 15 residues. CDR3 bases: TGTGCCAGCACTTTAGGGGGGGGAACTGGAAACACCATATATTTT. This codes for CASTLGGGTGNTIYF.

This chain uses TRBV6-5 with TRBJ2-7, with 7 bases that match TRBD1. V gave up 6 bases and J gave up 0 bases; unmatched junction bases: 8. The V gene's germline CDR1 is MNHEY and CDR2 SVGAGI. CDR3 length: 15 residues. CDR3 in amino acids: CASRPGQESSYEQYF. CDR3 DNA sequence: TGTGCCAGCAGACCCGGACAGGAGAGCTCCTACGAGCAGTACTTC.

This clone turned up a few times. This CDR3 is CASSSYPIDRGGGYTF. CDR3 bases: TGTGCCAGCAGCTCCTACCCGATAGACAGAGGGGGCGGCTACACCTTC. The chain joins TRBV5-6 to TRBJ1-2; 7 bases agree with TRBD1. This CDR3 spans 16 amino acids. Per germline, CDR1 SGHDT and CDR2 YYEEEE. Unmatched junction bases numbered 16, after V lost 3 bases and J lost 8 bases.

V gene TRBV11-3 combines with J gene TRBJ2-7; 7 bases agree with TRBD1. Germline V gene lookup returns CDR1 SGHNT and CDR2 YENEEA. Losses at the gene ends were 5 bases for V and 3 bases for J; bases not matched to a gene: 13. The CDR3 is 16 amino acids. The CDR3 is CASSPRLPRQGYEQYF. CDR3 in DNA: TGTGCCAGCAGCCCCCGTTTACCCAGACAGGGCTACGAGCAGTACTTC.

This clone came up a few times. The chain carries TRBV5-4 and TRBJ1-1; D unresolved. Trimming removed 0 bases from V and 0 bases from J, with 6 bases in between. The CDR3 has 14 amino acids. Germline CDR1 SGHNT, CDR2 YYREEE (reference sequence). CDR3 loop: CASSLVSMNTEAFF. Here the CDR3 DNA reads TGTGCCAGCAGCTTGGTTTCAATGAACACTGAAGCTTTCTTT.

This clone was seen more than once but under ten times. The V call is TRBV7-9, the J call TRBJ2-7; 9 bases line up with TRBD1. The CDR3 consists of 15 residues. V lost 2 bases, J lost 7 bases, and 9 bases stayed unmatched. Germline V lookup: CDR1 SEHNR, CDR2 FQNEAQ (reference sequence). The CDR3 DNA reads TGTGCCAGCAGCTTATCCGGGACAGGGACGAGGGAGCAGTACTTC. Protein: CASSLSGTGTREQYF.

The chain carries TRBV6-1 and TRBJ1-1; 12 bases agree with TRBD1. The CDR3 has 15 amino acids. Germline CDR1 is MNHNS and CDR2 is SASEGT. V lost 6 bases and J lost 3; bases outside the gene matches: 5. CDR3 protein: CASRVGQGADTEAFF. DNA for the CDR3: TGTGCCAGCAGGGTGGGACAGGGGGCGGACACTGAAGCTTTCTTT.

The chain couples TRBV6-4 to TRBJ1-5; a possible D gene is TRBD1 (5 bases). In germline, CDR1 is MRHNA, CDR2 SNTAGT. V was clipped by 0 bases and J by 1 base, with 10 bases between them. The CDR3 totals 16 residues. The CDR3 loop is CASSDSNRYSNQPQHF. CDR3 bases: TGTGCCAGCAGTGACTCCAACAGGTACAGCAATCAGCCCCAGCATTTT.

In this sample, this clone turned up once. The V and J genes are TRBV25-1 and TRBJ1-4; TRBD1 aligns across 11 bases. The length of the CDR3 is 16 residues. The J segment lost 6 bases and the V segment lost 1 base, leaving 4 bases of the junction unmatched. The germline V gene has CDR1 MGHDK and CDR2 SYGVNS. In DNA, the CDR3 is TGTGCCAGCAGTGAATTCTGGACAGGGGGCGATGAAAAACTGTTTTTT. Its protein is CASSEFWTGGDEKLFF.

V gene TRBV6-1 combines with J gene TRBJ1-1, with 12 bases aligning to TRBD1. The V gene's germline CDR1 is MNHNS and CDR2 SASEGT. The V and J ends lost 4 bases and 11 bases, in that order; junction bases with no gene match: 14. CDR3 length: 16 residues. The CDR3 here is CASSAGDRGPRGKAFF. The DNA for the CDR3 is TGTGCCAGCAGTGCTGGGGACAGGGGGCCGCGAGGCAAGGCTTTCTTT.

The genes are TRBV27 and TRBJ1-3; unclear D gene. Germline V lookup: CDR1 MNHEY, CDR2 SMNVEV (reference sequence). V was shortened by 0 bases and J by 0 bases, with 9 bases between the two germline ends. The CDR3 sequence is 16 residues long. CDR3 DNA: TGTGCCAGCAGTTTATCGTATCCCTCCTCTGGAAACACCATATATTTT. It specifies CASSLSYPSSGNTIYF.

This rearrangement joins TRBV7-2 to TRBJ1-2, with 9 nucleotides matching TRBD1. The CDR3 loop spans 14 amino acids. The V segment lost 5 bases and the J segment 8 bases; nucleotides outside the gene matches: 9. Germline assignment: CDR1 SGHTA and CDR2 FQGNSA. As DNA, the CDR3 is TGTGCCAGCAGCCCCACAGGGGGCTCTGCGGGCTACACCTTC. Residues: CASSPTGGSAGYTF.